The 18 T cell receptor beta chains given below trace back to one sample, sequenced in a study of read filtering for tumor transcriptome and immune sequencing. This library used roughly 400 ng RNA and molecular barcoded adaptors spanning alpha/delta and beta/gamma chains. TCRdb fed the reads into MiXCR, producing one record per CDR3 protein. The sample holds approximately 61,000 distinct CDR3 sequences, about 21% seen once. Sequencing input: a population of CD138-negative cells sorted from bone marrow. The receptors stem from a donor over 35 with multiple myeloma.

This clonotype showed up many times. Written as DNA, the CDR3 is TGCAGCGCCCTAGTGGGAGACCATGGCTACACCTTC. It specifies CSALVGDHGYTF. J is TRBJ1-2 and V is TRBV29-1, with no clear D. The CDR3 extends over 12 amino acids. Germline loops: CDR1 SQVTM, CDR2 ANQGSEA. The V end was cut by 7 bases, the J end by 6 bases, with 15 bases between.

The chain recombines TRBV2 with TRBJ2-1, with 15 bases fitting TRBD2. The V and J ends lost 6 bases and 12 bases, in that order; junction bases with no gene match: 3. Germline V gives CDR1 SNHLY, CDR2 FYNNEI. The CDR3 spans 13 residues. The CDR3 bases are TGTGCCAGCAGGGTGGGACTAGCGGGAGGGCAGTTCTTC. This sequence encodes CASRVGLAGGQFF. Full variable domain (missing parts from reference TRBV2 and TRBJ2-1): EPEVTQTPSHQVTQMGQEVILRCVPISNHLYFYWYRQILGQKVEFLVSFYNNEISEKSEIFDDQFSVERPDGSNFTLKIRSTKLEDSAMYFCASRVGLAGGQFFGPGTRLTVL.

This clonotype has a count of ten or more. The rearrangement joins TRBV20-1 to TRBJ2-3, with D possibly being TRBD2 (5 bases). The CDR3 covers 13 residues. CDR1 is DFQATT, CDR2 SNEGSKA, per germline (reference sequence). V gave up 0 bases and J gave up 9 bases, with 13 bases separating them. This CDR3 is CSARDSGPGTQYF. DNA of the CDR3: TGCAGTGCTAGAGATTCCGGGCCGGGGACGCAGTATTTT.

This clonotype was detected many times. The V gene is TRBV7-2, the J gene TRBJ1-1; D remains ambiguous. There are 13 residues in the CDR3. The V gene's germline CDR1 is SGHTA and CDR2 FQGNSA. V was pared by 5 bases and J by 4 bases, with 11 bases between. The CDR3 DNA follows: TGTGCCAGCAGCAAATACCCCATCACTGAAGCTTTCTTT. This encodes CASSKYPITEAFF.

The gene calls are TRBV6-4 and TRBJ2-1; the D gene is possibly TRBD2 (6 bases). The CDR3 has 15 amino acids. The V and J ends lost 3 bases and 7 bases respectively, with 16 bases between them. Germline CDR1 is MRHNA and CDR2 is SNTAGT. The CDR3, as DNA: TGTGCCAGCAGTGAAACCAGCAGGAGGGTTAATGAGCAGTTCTTC. Its translation is CASSETSRRVNEQFF.

CDR3 sequence: CASSSRPGGNTGELFF. CDR3 DNA: TGTGCCAGCAGTTCCCGACCAGGGGGGAACACCGGGGAGCTGTTTTTT. This chain uses TRBV12-3 or TRBV12-4 with TRBJ2-2; 7 positions agree with TRBD1. The J segment lost 1 base and the V segment lost 4 bases, leaving 6 bases of the junction unmatched. This CDR3 has 16 amino acids.

This clonotype was counted a few times. This chain joins TRBV6-5 and TRBJ2-7; TRBD1 is a possible D gene (5 bases). The ends were cut back, 6 bases at V and 4 bases at J, with 10 bases in the middle. The V gene's germline CDR1 is MNHEY and CDR2 SVGAGI. The CDR3 is 12 residues long. The CDR3 region is CASRGRGYEQYF. The CDR3 coding sequence is TGTGCCAGCAGGGGGCGTGGGTACGAGCAGTACTTC.

This clonotype was counted many times. The chain carries TRBV20-1 and TRBJ2-7; D is uncertain. Trimming removed 6 bases from V and 1 base from J, with 25 bases in between. The CDR3 runs 17 residues. Germline CDR1 and CDR2: DFQATT and SNEGSKA (reference sequence). The CDR3 loop reads CSAQPIEKGTPSYEQYF. The DNA for the CDR3 is TGCAGTGCCCAACCGATTGAAAAGGGAACCCCGTCCTACGAGCAGTACTTC.

This clonotype occurred many times. This sequence joins TRBV27 and TRBJ1-2; D is ambiguous. V was pared by 9 bases and J by 8 bases, with 16 bases between. The germline V gene has CDR1 MNHEY and CDR2 SMNVEV (reference sequence). There are 12 residues in the CDR3. The CDR3 region is CASPQIQCGYTF. The CDR3 DNA reads as TGTGCCAGTCCCCAAATCCAATGCGGCTACACCTTC.

There are many counts of this clonotype. The chain combines TRBV18 with TRBJ2-7; D may be TRBD1 or TRBD2 (5 bases each). V lost 6 bases to trimming and J lost 0 bases, with 12 bases between them. Germline values: CDR1 KGHSH, CDR2 LQKENI. This CDR3 is built from 14 residues. The CDR3 DNA follows: TGTGCCAGCTCTCGCAGGGACGACTCCTACGAGCAGTACTTC. Its translation is CASSRRDDSYEQYF.

The table lists this clonotype with many counts. The CDR3, as DNA: TGCAGTGCACCGGTGCACAGGGATGATTCACCCCTCCACTTT. Protein: CSAPVHRDDSPLHF. The chain employs TRBV20-1 and TRBJ1-6, with a weak D call TRBD1 (6 bases). The V and J ends lost 6 bases and 8 bases respectively, with 17 bases between them. CDR3 length: 14 residues. Germline loops: CDR1 DFQATT, CDR2 SNEGSKA (reference sequence).

Many counts were recorded for this clonotype. The chain uses TRBV7-3 and TRBJ2-1; D perhaps matches TRBD2 (5 bases). The CDR3 spans 15 residues. V was trimmed by 0 bases and J by 1 base, leaving 7 bases between them. Looked up from germline, CDR1 is SGHTA and CDR2 is FQGTGA. The CDR3 DNA reads TGTGCCAGCAGCTTAACGGGAGTTTCCTACAATGAGCAGTTCTTC. The encoded protein is CASSLTGVSYNEQFF.

This clonotype was seen a handful of times. This chain uses TRBV7-2 with TRBJ1-5; D perhaps matches TRBD1 (6 bases). The CDR3 runs 16 residues. V was cut by 4 bases and J by 3 bases, with 16 bases left in between. CDR1 is SGHTA and CDR2 is FQGNSA in the germline V gene. The CDR3 loop reads CASSSAGTTFNQPQHF. Here the CDR3 DNA reads TGTGCCAGCAGCTCAGCCGGGACAACCTTCAATCAGCCCCAGCATTTT. The full variable domain, in which reference TRBV7-2 and TRBJ1-5 provide the parts outside the CDR3, is GAGVSQSPSNKVTEKGKDVELRCDPISGHTALYWYRQSLGQGLEFLIYFQGNSAPDKSGLPSDRFSAERTGGSVSTLTIQRTQQEDSAVYLCASSSAGTTFNQPQHFGDGTRLSIL.

This clonotype came up many times. The chain joins TRBV20-1 to TRBJ1-5, with 10 bases fitting TRBD1. In germline, CDR1 is DFQATT, CDR2 SNEGSKA (reference sequence). CDR3 size: 17 residues. The V gene end was trimmed by 3 bases and the J gene end by 2 bases; junction bases not matched to a gene: 10. CDR3 protein: CSARKDIGTGGNQPQHF. Here the CDR3 DNA reads TGCAGTGCTAGGAAGGACATTGGGACAGGGGGCAATCAGCCCCAGCATTTT.

Details on this clonotype: A much larger clone lies one base from this, so it may be a read error. J is TRBJ1-5 and V is TRBV6-6; D gene unclear. Looked up from germline, CDR1 is MNHNY and CDR2 is SVGAGI (reference sequence). This CDR3 comprises 14 residues. Written as DNA, the CDR3 is TGTGCCAGCAGAGACGGAGGGAGCAGTCAGCCCCAGCATTTT. It codes for CASRDGGSSQPQHF.

As concerns this clonotype: The CDR3 carries no conserved terminal phenylalanine or tryptophan, so it likely arises from a read error. The rearrangement uses TRBV11-3 and TRBJ2-3; D tentatively reads TRBD1 or TRBD2 (5 bases each). Germline loops: CDR1 SGHNT, CDR2 YENEEA. The length of the CDR3 is 14 residues. V was trimmed by 6 bases and J by 2 bases, leaving 12 bases between them. The CDR3 region is CASSSGRPTDTQYL. The CDR3 bases are TGTGCCAGCAGTTCGGGGCGACCCACAGATACGCAGTATCTT.

This chain links TRBV20-1 with TRBJ2-1, with TRBD2 identical over 11 bases. The junction had 8 bases not matched to a gene; V was cut back by 3 bases and J by 1 base. There are 17 residues in the CDR3. CDR1 is DFQATT and CDR2 is SNEGSKA in the germline V gene (reference sequence). The CDR3 DNA sequence: TGCAGTGCTAGTGATAGCGGGAGGGCCGGGTCCTACAATGAGCAGTTCTTC. Amino acids: CSASDSGRAGSYNEQFF.

The V gene is TRBV28, the J gene TRBJ2-2; 10 bases match TRBD2. The CDR3 covers 16 residues. The ends lost 4 bases at V and 5 bases at J; junction bases unmatched: 7. Germline loops: CDR1 MDHEN, CDR2 SYDVKM. CDR3 bases: TGTGCCAGCAGTTCCCACAGCGGGGGGGAAACCGGGGAGCTGTTTTTT. Translated, it gives CASSSHSGGETGELFF.